The rows below give T cell receptor beta chains drawn from one sample of a study of T-cell reconstitution after alpha-beta-depleted transplantation in children. TCRdb re-derived calls from the PCR reads in MiXCR, one entry per CDR3 protein. The repertoire holds 500,000 or so distinct CDR3 sequences, with around a third as singletons. The material sequenced was PBMCs from the stem cell graft donor, taken from the stem cell graft. The source is a human donor who donated a stem cell graft to a child with aplastic anemia. The CDR3 runs from the conserved cysteine through the conserved F or W. The D gene is left open where the match is weak. Clone sizes are given selectively: once, few, many, or a class where the clone is expanded.

v_gene,j_gene,d_gene,abundance,CDR3aa,CDR3nt
TRBV5-4,TRBJ1-1,-,many,CASSFEGNTEAFF,TGTGCCAGCAGCTTTGAGGGGAACACTGAAGCTTTCTTT
TRBV5-5,TRBJ2-1,-,-,CASSLGLAAGNEQFF,TGTGCCAGCAGCTTAGGGTTAGCGGCTGGGAATGAGCAGTTCTTC
TRBV7-3,TRBJ2-3,-,-,CASSSSGAVNTQYF,TGTGCCAGCAGCTCCTCTGGGGCGGTGAATACGCAGTATTTT
TRBV30,TRBJ2-3,-,few,CAWSVKRDTQYF,TGTGCCTGGAGTGTAAAGAGGGATACGCAGTATTTT
TRBV5-1,TRBJ2-2,-,-,CASSLVTSGPGELFF,TGCGCCAGCAGCTTGGTAACTTCGGGACCCGGGGAGCTGTTTTTT
TRBV9,TRBJ2-4,-,few,CASSVGGLLAKNIQYF,TGTGCCAGCAGCGTAGGAGGCTTACTAGCCAAAAACATTCAGTACTTC
TRBV24-1,TRBJ2-5,TRBD2,-,CATSDLLAGEPKTQYF,TGTGCCACCAGTGATTTGCTAGCGGGAGAACCGAAGACCCAGTACTTC
TRBV11-1,TRBJ2-3,TRBD2,-,CASSLGTLAVLDDRTDTQYF,TGTGCCAGCAGCTTAGGAACCCTAGCGGTCCTAGACGATCGCACAGATACGCAGTATTTT
TRBV7-3,TRBJ2-1,-,-,CASSLTVMAYNEQFF,TGTGCCAGCAGCTTAACGGTAATGGCCTACAATGAGCAGTTCTTC
TRBV24-1,TRBJ1-2,-,-,CATSDSTVRYGYTF,TGTGCCACCAGTGATTCCACCGTCCGCTACGGCTACACCTTC
TRBV20-1,TRBJ2-6,-,-,CSAIGRRQRSGANVLTF,TGCAGTGCGATAGGGCGGAGACAGCGCTCTGGGGCCAACGTCCTGACTTTC
TRBV7-9,TRBJ2-3,-,-,CASSLTGKVTDTQYF,TGTGCCAGCAGCTTAACAGGGAAAGTAACAGATACGCAGTATTTT
TRBV6-2/TRBV6-3,TRBJ2-2,-,-,CASSYSSLPKNTGELFF,TGTGCCAGCAGTTATAGCTCCCTTCCTAAGAACACCGGGGAGCTGTTTTTT
TRBV28,TRBJ1-1,-,-,CASSLRTALNTEAFF,TGTGCCAGCAGCCTCCGGACAGCTTTGAACACTGAAGCTTTCTTT
TRBV20-1,TRBJ1-5,-,few,CSALSRITGLRRNQPQHF,TGCAGTGCCCTTTCGAGAATTACGGGACTAAGGAGGAATCAGCCCCAGCATTTT
TRBV27,TRBJ2-2,-,few,CASSSTATGELFF,TGTGCCAGCAGTTCAACAGCCACCGGGGAGCTGTTTTTT
TRBV4-3,TRBJ2-1,-,-,CASSSERSSYNEQFF,TGCGCCAGCAGCTCCGAGCGGAGCTCCTACAATGAGCAGTTCTTC
TRBV11-1,TRBJ1-1,TRBD1,-,CASRPGGGQRVLGGTEAFF,TGTGCCAGCAGACCAGGGGGGGGGCAAAGAGTCCTGGGAGGCACTGAAGCTTTCTTT
TRBV11-1,TRBJ2-2,TRBD2,-,CASSFPRTSGVTGELFF,TGTGCCAGCAGCTTCCCGCGGACTAGCGGGGTCACCGGGGAGCTGTTTTTT
TRBV20-1,TRBJ1-3,-,-,CSATDSGSGNTIYF,TGCAGTGCTACGGATTCGGGGTCTGGAAACACCATATATTTT
TRBV5-8,TRBJ2-6,-,few,CASSLYGTATGANVLTF,TGTGCCAGCAGCTTGTATGGGACGGCCACTGGGGCCAACGTCCTGACTTTC
TRBV10-3,TRBJ1-1,-,few,CAIMGDRMNTEAFF,TGTGCCATCATGGGTGACAGGATGAACACTGAAGCTTTCTTT
TRBV7-9,TRBJ2-1,-,-,CASSLGARTEQFF,TGTGCCAGCAGCTTAGGTGCACGGACTGAGCAGTTCTTC
TRBV6-1,TRBJ1-1,-,-,CASSEGDALEAFF,TGTGCCAGCAGTGAAGGGGACGCCCTTGAAGCTTTCTTT